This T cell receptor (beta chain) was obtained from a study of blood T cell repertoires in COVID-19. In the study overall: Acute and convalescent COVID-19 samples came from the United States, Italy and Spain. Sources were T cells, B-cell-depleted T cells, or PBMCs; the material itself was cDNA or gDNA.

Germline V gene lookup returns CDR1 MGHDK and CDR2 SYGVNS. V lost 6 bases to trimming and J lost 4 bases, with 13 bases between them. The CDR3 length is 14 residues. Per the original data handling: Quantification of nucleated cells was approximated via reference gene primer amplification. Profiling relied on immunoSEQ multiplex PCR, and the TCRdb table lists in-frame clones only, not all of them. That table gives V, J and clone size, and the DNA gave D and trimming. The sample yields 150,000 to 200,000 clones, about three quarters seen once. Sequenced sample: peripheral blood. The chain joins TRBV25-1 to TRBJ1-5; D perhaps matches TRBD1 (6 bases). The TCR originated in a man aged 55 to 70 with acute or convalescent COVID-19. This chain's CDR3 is CASRDTGMNQPQHF. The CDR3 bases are TGTGCCAGCAGAGACACAGGGATGAATCAGCCCCAGCATTTT.